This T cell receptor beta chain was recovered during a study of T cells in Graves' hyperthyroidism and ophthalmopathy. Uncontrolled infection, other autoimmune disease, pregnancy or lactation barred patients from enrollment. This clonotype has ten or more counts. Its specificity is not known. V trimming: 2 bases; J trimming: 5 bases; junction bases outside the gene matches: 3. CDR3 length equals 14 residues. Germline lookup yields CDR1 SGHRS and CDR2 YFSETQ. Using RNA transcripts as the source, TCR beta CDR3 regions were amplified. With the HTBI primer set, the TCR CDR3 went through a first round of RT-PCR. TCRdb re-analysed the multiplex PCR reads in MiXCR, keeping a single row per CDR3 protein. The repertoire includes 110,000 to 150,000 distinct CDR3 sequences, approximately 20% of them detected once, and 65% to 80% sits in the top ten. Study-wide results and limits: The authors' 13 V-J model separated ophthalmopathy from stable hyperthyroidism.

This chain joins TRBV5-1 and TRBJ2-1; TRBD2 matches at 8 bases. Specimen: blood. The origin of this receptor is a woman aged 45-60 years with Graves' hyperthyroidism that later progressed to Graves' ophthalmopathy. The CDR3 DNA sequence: TGCGCCAGCAGCTTTAGCGGGATGCACAATGAGCAGTTCTTC. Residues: CASSFSGMHNEQFF.